This entry is about one TCR beta chain. Antigen: not known. The germline V and J ends were trimmed by 6 bases and 5 bases, with 14 bases remaining between them. Germline V CDR1 and CDR2: SGHVS, FQNEAQ. This CDR3 has 15 amino acids. Deep-level assay runs were performed. Here immunoSEQ multiplex PCR was the method, and the copy in TCRdb shows in-frame clones only, minus some. In the table there are about 2.4 million clones, over 85% of which are singletons. The CD4+ fraction was divided into a CD45RA+ naive subset and a CD45RA-negative memory subset. This sample was included in a study of shared clonotypes between healthy human individuals. Study-level background: Two women and three men aged 18 to 49 made up the donors. Study-wide results and caveats: Clonotypes which were not shared had lower generation probabilities than clonotypes that all four donors shared.

This sequence was found in a man aged 18 to 29 in good health. Some clones in this sample may be carry-over from other donors' samples. The chain recombines TRBV7-8 with TRBJ1-6, with D perhaps matching TRBD1 (5 bases). Specimen: naive CD4+ T cells from PBMCs. Described subset: CD45RA+ positively selected. CDR3 in amino acids: CASRHWDGDNSPLHF. The DNA of the CDR3 is TGTGCCAGCAGGCACTGGGACGGAGATAATTCACCCCTCCACTTT.